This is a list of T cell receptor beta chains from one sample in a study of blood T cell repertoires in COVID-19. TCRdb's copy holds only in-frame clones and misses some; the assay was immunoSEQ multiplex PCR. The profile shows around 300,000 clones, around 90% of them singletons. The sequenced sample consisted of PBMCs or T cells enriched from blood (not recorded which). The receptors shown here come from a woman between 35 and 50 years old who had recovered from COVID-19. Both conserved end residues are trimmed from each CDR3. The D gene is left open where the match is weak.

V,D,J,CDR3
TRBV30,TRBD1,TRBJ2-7,AWSGGQEVQY
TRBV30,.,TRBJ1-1,AWSSGGPKWAF
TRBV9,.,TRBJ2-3,ASSPLTLKGDTQY
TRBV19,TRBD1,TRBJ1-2,ASSIPTGRVHT
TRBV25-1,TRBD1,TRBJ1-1,ASPKGTDMNTEAF
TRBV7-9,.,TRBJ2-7,ASSSNPTLERY
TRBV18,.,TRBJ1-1,ASSPPAGARGTEAF
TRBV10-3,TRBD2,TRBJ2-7,AIAGGPLDEQY
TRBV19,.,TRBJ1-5,ASTSSRRGGVGNQPQH
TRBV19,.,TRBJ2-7,ASSRGGSGYEQY
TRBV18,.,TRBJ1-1,ASSPVHGAEAF
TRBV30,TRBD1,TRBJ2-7,AWSPGTGVLEQY
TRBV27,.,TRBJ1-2,ASSSPLGGNYGYT
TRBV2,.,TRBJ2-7,ASTQTAFSYEQY
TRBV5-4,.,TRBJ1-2,ASSFSGGANYGYT
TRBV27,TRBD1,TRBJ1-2,ASSFRGLGYT
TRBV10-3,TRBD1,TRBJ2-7,AISVGQGGNEQY
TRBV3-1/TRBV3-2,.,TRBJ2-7,ASSQVGGPDYEQY
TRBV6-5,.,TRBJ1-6,ASSRDNSPLH
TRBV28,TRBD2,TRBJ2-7,ASSSPGGAAYEQY
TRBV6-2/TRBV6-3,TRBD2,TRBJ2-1,ASSPSGRGNEQF
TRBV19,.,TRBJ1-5,ASSTSRGYNQPQH
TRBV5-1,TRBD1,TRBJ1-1,ASSPGTGFLTEAF
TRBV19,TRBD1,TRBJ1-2,ASSGSGTGDGYT
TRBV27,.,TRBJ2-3,ASSTRQHTDTQY
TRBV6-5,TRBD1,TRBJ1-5,ASRRDSSNQPQH
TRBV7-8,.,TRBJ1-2,ASSLEAGLGGYT
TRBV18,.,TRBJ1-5,ASSPRSDQPQH
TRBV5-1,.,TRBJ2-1,ASSLRSEQF
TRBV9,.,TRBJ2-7,ASSEDIGEAYEQY
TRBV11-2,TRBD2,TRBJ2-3,ASSLFAGGGTDTQY
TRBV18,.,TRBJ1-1,ASSAKGETEAF
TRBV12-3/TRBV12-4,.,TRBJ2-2,ASSTGTGELF
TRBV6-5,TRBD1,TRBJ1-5,ASWDRGLYQPQH
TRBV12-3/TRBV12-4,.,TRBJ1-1,ASSFSRSEAF
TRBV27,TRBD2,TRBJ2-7,ASYPWGGGPPYEQY
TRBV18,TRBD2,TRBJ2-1,ASSWTSESSYNEQF
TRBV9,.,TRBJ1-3,ASSVAGAGNTIY
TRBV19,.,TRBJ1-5,ASSIDLVQPQH
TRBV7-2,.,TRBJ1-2,ASSLVGGFGYT
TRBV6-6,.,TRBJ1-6,ASSGTSGNSPLH
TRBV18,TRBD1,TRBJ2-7,ASSIKPGQGAREQY
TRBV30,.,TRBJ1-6,AWSSTGPPIPLH
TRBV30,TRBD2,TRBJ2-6,ARGEAGANVLT
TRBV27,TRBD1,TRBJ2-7,ASSSTGGEQY
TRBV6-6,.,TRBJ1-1,ASSYGGLNTEAF
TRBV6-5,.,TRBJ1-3,ASTSGLGNTIY
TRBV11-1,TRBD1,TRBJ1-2,ASSSQTGANYGYT
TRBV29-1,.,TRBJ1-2,SVGTATTPYYGYT
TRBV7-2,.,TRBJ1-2,ASSFKGDYGYT
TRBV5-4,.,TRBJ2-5,ASSPGGAGQETQY
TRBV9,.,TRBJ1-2,ASSQERRRGPTNYGYT
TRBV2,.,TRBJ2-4,ASSTGLGDGAKNIQY
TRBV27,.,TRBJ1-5,ASSSRTWRAHSNQPQH